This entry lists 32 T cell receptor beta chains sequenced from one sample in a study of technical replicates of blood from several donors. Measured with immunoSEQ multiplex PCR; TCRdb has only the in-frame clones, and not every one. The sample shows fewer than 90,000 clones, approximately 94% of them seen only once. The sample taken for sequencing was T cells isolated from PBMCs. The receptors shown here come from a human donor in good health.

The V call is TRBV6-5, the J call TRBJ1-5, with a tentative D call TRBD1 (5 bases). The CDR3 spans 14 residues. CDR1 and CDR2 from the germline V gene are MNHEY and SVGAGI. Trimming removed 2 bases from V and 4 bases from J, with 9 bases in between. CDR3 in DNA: TGTGCCAGCAGTTACGGGGGGGATAATCAGCCCCAGCATTTT. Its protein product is CASSYGGDNQPQHF.

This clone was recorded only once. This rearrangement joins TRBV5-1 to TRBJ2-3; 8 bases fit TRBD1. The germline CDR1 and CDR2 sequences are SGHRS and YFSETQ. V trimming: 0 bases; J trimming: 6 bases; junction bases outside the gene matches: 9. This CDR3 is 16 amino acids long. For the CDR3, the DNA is TGCGCCAGCAGCTTGGCCAAGACAGGGGTAGGGGATACGCAGTATTTT. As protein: CASSLAKTGVGDTQYF.

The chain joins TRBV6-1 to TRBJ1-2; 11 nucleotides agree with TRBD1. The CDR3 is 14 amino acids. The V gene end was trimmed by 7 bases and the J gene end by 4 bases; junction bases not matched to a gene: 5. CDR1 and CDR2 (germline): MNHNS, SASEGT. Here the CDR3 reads CASIRTGGSYGYTF. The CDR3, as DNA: TGTGCCAGCATTAGGACAGGGGGCAGCTATGGCTACACCTTC.

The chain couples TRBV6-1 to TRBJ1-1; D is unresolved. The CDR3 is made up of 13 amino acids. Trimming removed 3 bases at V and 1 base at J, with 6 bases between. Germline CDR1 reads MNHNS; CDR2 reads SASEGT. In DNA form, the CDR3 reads TGTGCCAGCAGTGACCGGTGGAACACTGAAGCTTTCTTT. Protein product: CASSDRWNTEAFF.

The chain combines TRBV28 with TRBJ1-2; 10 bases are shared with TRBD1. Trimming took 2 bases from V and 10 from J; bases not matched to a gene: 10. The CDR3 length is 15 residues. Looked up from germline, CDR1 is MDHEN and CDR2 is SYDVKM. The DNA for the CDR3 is TGTGCCAGCAGTTTAGTCCCCGGGACAGGGGCTTTCTACACCTTC. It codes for CASSLVPGTGAFYTF.

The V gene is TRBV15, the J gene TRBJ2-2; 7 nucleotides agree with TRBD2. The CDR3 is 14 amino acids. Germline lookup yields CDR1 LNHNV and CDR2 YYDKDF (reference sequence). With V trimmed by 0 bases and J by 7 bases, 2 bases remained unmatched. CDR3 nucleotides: TGTGCCACCAGCAGAGATGGGGGGGTCGGGGAGCTGTTTTTT. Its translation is CATSRDGGVGELFF.

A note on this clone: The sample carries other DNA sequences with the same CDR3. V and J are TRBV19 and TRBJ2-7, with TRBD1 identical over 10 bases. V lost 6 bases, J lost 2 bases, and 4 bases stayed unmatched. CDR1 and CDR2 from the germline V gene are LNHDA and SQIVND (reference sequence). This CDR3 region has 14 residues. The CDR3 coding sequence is TGTGCCAGTAGCCCGGGACAGGGGACCTACGAGCAGTACTTC. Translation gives CASSPGQGTYEQYF.

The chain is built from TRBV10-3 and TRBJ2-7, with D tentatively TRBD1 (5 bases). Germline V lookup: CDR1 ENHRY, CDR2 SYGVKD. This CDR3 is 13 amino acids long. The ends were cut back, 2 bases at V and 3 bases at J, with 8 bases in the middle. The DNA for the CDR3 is TGTGCCATCAGTGAGAAGGGGATCTACGAGCAGTACTTC. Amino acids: CAISEKGIYEQYF.

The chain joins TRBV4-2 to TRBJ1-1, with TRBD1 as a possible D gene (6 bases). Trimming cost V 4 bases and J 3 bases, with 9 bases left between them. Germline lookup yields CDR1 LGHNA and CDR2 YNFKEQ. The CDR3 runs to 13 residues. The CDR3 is CASSRKGDTEAFF. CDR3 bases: TGTGCCAGCAGCCGGAAGGGGGACACTGAAGCTTTCTTT.

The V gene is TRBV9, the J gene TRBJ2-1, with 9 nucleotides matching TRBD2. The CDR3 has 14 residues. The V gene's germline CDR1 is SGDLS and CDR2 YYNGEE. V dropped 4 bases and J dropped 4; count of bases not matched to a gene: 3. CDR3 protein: CASSLAGVYNEQFF. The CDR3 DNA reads TGTGCCAGCAGCTTAGCGGGAGTTTACAATGAGCAGTTCTTC.

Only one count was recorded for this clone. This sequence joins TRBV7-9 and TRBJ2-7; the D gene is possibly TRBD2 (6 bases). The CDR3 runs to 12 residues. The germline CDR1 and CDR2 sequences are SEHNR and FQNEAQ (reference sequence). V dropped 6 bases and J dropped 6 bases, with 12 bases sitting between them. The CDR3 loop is CASSAGLGEQYF. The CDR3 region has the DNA TGTGCCAGCAGTGCGGGACTGGGCGAGCAGTACTTC.

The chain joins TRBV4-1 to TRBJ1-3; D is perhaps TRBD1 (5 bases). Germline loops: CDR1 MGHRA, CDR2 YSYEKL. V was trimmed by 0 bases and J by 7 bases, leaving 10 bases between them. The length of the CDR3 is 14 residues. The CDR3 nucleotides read TGCGCCAGCAGCCAAGATAGGCGGGGGAACACCATATATTTT. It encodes CASSQDRRGNTIYF.

CDR3 amino acids: CSVEGDRVPYNEQFF. Here the CDR3 DNA reads TGCAGCGTTGAGGGTGACAGGGTCCCCTACAATGAGCAGTTCTTC. The rearrangement joins TRBV29-1 to TRBJ2-1; 7 bases match TRBD1. Germline loops: CDR1 SQVTM, CDR2 ANQGSEA. The CDR3 covers 15 residues. V was pared by 3 bases and J by 2 bases, with 7 bases of the junction left unmatched.

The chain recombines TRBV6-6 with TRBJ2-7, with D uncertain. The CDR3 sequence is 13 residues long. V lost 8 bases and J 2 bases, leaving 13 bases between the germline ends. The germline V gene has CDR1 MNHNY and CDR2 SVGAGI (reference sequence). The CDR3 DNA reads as TGTGCCAGCCGAGCTGGGCTCACCTACGAGCAGTACTTC. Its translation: CASRAGLTYEQYF.

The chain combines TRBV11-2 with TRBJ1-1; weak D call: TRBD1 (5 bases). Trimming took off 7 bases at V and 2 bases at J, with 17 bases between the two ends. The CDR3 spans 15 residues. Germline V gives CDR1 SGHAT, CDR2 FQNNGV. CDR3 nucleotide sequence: TGTGCCAGCACCATTTTAGAGGACATAAACACTGAAGCTTTCTTT. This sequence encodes CASTILEDINTEAFF.

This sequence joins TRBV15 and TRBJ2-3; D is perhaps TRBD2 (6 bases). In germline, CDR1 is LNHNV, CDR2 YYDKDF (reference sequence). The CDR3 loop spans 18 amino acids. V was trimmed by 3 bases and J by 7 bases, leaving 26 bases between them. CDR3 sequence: CATSSTADRRRAGNTQYF. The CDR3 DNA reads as TGTGCCACCAGCAGTACAGCTGATAGACGAAGGGCGGGGAATACGCAGTATTTT.

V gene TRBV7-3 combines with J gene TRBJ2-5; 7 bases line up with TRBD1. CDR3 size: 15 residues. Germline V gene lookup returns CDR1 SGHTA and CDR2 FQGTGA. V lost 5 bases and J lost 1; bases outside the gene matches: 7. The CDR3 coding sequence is TGTGCCAGCAGCCCTAACAGGGGCTTCCAAGAGACCCAGTACTTC. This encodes CASSPNRGFQETQYF.

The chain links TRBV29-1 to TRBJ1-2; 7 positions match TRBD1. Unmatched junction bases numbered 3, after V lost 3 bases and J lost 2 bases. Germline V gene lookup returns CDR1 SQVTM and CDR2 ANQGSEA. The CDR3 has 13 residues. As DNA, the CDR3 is TGCAGCGTTGAGACAGGGAGGAACTATGGCTACACCTTC. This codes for CSVETGRNYGYTF.

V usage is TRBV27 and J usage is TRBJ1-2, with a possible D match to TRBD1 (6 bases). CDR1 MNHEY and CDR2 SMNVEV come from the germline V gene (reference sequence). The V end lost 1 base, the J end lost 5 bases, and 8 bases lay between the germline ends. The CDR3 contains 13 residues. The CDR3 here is CASSLWQGYGYTF. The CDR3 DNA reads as TGTGCCAGCAGTTTATGGCAGGGGTATGGCTACACCTTC.

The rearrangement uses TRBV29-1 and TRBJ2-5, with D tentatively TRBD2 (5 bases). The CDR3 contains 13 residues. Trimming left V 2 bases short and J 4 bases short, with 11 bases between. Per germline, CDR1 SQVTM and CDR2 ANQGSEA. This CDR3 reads CSVEWRGLETQYF. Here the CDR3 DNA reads TGCAGCGTTGAATGGCGCGGGTTAGAGACCCAGTACTTC.

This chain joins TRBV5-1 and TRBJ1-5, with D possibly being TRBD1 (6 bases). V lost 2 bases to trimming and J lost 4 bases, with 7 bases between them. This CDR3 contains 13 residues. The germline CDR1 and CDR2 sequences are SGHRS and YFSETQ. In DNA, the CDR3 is TGCGCCAGCAGCTTTACAGGGAATCAGCCCCAGCATTTT. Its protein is CASSFTGNQPQHF. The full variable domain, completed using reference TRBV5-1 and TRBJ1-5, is KAGVTQTPRYLIKTRGQQVTLSCSPISGHRSVSWYQQTPGQGLQFLFEYFSETQRNKGNFPGRFSGRQFSNSRSEMNVSTLELGDSALYLCASSFTGNQPQHFGDGTRLSIL.

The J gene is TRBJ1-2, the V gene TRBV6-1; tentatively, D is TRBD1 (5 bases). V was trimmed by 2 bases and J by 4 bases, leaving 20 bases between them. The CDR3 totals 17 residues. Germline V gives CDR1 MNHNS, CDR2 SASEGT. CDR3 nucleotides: TGTGCCAGCAGTGAACAGATCGCGGGGGTTCTATCCTATGGCTACACCTTC. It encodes CASSEQIAGVLSYGYTF.

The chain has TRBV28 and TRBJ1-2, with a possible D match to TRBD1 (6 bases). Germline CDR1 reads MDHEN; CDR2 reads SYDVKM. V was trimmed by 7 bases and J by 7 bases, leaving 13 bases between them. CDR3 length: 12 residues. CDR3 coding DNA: TGTGCCAGCAACAGGGCCGGTCGTGGCTACACCTTC. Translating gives CASNRAGRGYTF.

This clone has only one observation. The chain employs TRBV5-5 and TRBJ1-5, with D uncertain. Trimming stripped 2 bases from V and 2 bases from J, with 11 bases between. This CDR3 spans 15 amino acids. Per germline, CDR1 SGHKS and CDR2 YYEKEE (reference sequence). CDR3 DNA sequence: TGTGCCAGCAGCTTAGGAGGACTCGGCAATCAGCCCCAGCATTTT. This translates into CASSLGGLGNQPQHF.

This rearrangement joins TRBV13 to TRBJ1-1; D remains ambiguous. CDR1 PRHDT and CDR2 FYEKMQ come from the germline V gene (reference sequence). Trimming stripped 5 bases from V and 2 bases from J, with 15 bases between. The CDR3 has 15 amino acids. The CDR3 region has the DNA TGTGCCAGCAGCATATCCGGGAGGTATAACACTGAAGCTTTCTTT. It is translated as CASSISGRYNTEAFF.

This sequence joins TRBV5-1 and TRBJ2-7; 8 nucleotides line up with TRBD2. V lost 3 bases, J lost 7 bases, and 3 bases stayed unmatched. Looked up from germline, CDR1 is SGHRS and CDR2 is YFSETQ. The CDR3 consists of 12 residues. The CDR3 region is CASSSGGREQYF. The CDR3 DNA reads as TGCGCCAGCAGCTCGGGGGGGCGAGAGCAGTACTTC.

In DNA, the CDR3 is TGTGCCAGCAGCGTAGCCGCGGCTACTGGGAGCTACGAGCAGTACTTC. This translates into CASSVAAATGSYEQYF. The chain employs TRBV9 and TRBJ2-7, with TRBD2 as a possible D gene (5 bases). The length of the CDR3 is 16 residues. V was cut by 0 bases and J by 3 bases, with 16 bases left in between. Looked up from germline, CDR1 is SGDLS and CDR2 is YYNGEE. Full variable domain (missing parts from reference TRBV9 and TRBJ2-7): DSGVTQTPKHLITATGQRVTLRCSPRSGDLSVYWYQQSLDQGLQFLIQYYNGEERAKGNILERFSAQQFPDLHSELNLSSLELGDSALYFCASSVAAATGSYEQYFGPGTRLTVT.

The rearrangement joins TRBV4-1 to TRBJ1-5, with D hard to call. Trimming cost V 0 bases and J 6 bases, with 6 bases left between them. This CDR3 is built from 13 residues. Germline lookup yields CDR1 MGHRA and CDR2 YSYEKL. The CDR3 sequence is CASSQDSVQPQHF. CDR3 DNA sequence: TGCGCCAGCAGCCAAGATAGTGTTCAGCCCCAGCATTTT.

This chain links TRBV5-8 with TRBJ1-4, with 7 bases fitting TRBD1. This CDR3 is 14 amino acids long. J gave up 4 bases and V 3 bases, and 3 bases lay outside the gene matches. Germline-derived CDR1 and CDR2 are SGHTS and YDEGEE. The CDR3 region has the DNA TGTGCCAGCAGCTGGGGGACAGTTAATGAAAAACTGTTTTTT. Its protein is CASSWGTVNEKLFF. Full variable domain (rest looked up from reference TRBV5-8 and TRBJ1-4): EAGVTQSPTHLIKTRGQQATLRCSPISGHTSVYWYQQALGLGLQFLLWYDEGEERNRGNFPPRFSGRQFPNYSSELNVNALELEDSALYLCASSWGTVNEKLFFGSGTQLSVL.

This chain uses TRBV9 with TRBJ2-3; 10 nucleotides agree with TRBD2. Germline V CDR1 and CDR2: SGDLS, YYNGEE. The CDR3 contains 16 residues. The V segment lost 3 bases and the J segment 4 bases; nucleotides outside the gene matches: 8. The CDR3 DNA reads TGTGCCAGCAGCGGAACAGCGGGAGGGCCCGCAGATACGCAGTATTTT. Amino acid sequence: CASSGTAGGPADTQYF.

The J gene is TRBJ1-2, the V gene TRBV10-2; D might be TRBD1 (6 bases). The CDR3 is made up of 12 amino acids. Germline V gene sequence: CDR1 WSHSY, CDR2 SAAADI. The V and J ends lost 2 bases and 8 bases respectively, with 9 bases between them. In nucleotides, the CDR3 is TGCGCCAGCAGTGAGAAGGGGGTCGGCTACACCTTC. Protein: CASSEKGVGYTF.

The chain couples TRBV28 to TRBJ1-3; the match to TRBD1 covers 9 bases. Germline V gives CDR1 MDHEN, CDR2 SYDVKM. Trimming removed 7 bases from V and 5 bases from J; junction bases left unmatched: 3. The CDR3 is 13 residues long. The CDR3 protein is CASNGQGRNTIYF. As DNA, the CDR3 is TGTGCCAGCAATGGACAGGGGAGAAACACCATATATTTT. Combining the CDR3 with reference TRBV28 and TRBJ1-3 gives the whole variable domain DVKVTQSSRYLVKRTGEKVFLECVQDMDHENMFWYRQDPGLGLRLIYFSYDVKMKEKGDIPEGYSVSREKKERFSLILESASTNQTSMYLCASNGQGRNTIYFGEGSWLTVV.